This T cell receptor beta chain was identified in a study of T cell repertoires in cytomegalovirus infection. Across the study: Public TCR beta signatures indicated both CMV infection and matching HLA type.

Trimming cost V 5 bases and J 9 bases, with 11 bases left between them. This CDR3 is built from 12 residues. TCRdb re-called the reads through MiXCR, storing one row per CDR3 protein. Here the sample spans around 310,000 distinct CDR3 sequences, 15% to 20% being singletons. Overall study results and limits: CMV-specific TCR beta clonotypes restricted by HLA-C were the ones dominating the ex vivo response.

This clonotype was seen many times. Its antigen is still unknown. Sequencing was performed on PBMCs. The chain has TRBV12-3 or TRBV12-4 and TRBJ2-1; D remains unclear. The receptor was isolated from a human donor in good health (CMV status not recorded). Some clones in this sample may be carry-over from other donors' samples. The CDR3 bases are TGTGCCAGCAGTCTAACGGGTGGTGAGCAGTTCTTC. It translates to CASSLTGGEQFF.